Sequencing of this T cell receptor (beta chain) was carried out in a study of cytomegalovirus exposure and HLA in healthy donors (dated by TCRdb to about 2017). Study-wide context: In an earlier analysis of several hundred of the donors, around 290 Gb of sequence data and 120 million or so unique TCR beta sequences from about 180 million T cells were reported. An early release covering roughly 600 HLA-typed donors comprised about 320 gigabases of sequencing data and 85 million or so unique TCR sequences. Four to six DR-DQ haplotypes were handled as single units for association and clustering because linkage in the cohort was strong. Alongside the repertoire data, information on donor age, sex, ethnicity and CMV serostatus was compiled. A later genetic analysis used genome-wide SNP genotypes for about 65% of the 666 donors, treating that subset as a discovery cohort. Class I and class II HLA loci were covered by the typing at four-digit resolution. On average, 235,054 unique TCR beta nucleotide sequences were sequenced per donor among more than 350 genotyped donors of the cohort, with roughly 19% of those sequences being non-productive. The genetic ancestry cluster associated with self-reported Caucasian donors included roughly 84% of the 398 genotyped donors. The later analysis used no new phenotypic data to find candidate immune exposures, relying instead on TCR beta sequences and their occurrence across donors. All discovery cohort repertoires had been generated on a single sequencing platform. A separate validation cohort of 100 to 150 different subjects was used in addition to the roughly 720-subject first cohort. To study patterns of TCR occurrence, a later analysis re-analyzed previously published TCR beta repertoires from under 750 donors and added high-resolution HLA genotyping. The study profiled the T cell repertoires of around 700 subjects by immunosequencing and related them to cytomegalovirus serostatus. An earlier analysis of around 540 of the donors applied high-throughput TCR beta sequencing to assess whether each TCR beta V gene segment acted as functional or pseudogenic. To predict cytomegalovirus infection status, the study combined high-throughput TCR immunosequencing, statistical association of individual TCRs with disease status, and machine learning. Typing coverage varied by locus: roughly 629-640 donors for A, B, C, DRB1 and DQB1; 500 to 550 for DQA1; approximately 570 for DPA1; some 470 for DPB1. The study was designed to test whether signatures of past pathogen exposure could be identified by cataloging public T cell receptors. Study-wide findings and limitations: A total of fewer than 200 TCR beta chains were listed by the study as associated with cytomegalovirus. An association between a missense DCLRE1C variant and V-gene and J-gene trimming of TCR beta chains was found in a later genetic analysis and replicated in an independent cohort. The cohort was sequenced for TCR beta chains only, and without alpha or paired-chain data the features that could be detected were limited. In an earlier analysis of some 500 of the donors, most TCR beta V segments appeared in productive rearrangements about 87% or about 30% of the time, broadly matching IMGT annotations. Linkage disequilibrium might explain the correlated functional status among segregating V segments, but an unknown experimental factor could not be excluded. In a later analysis, HLA-associated TCR beta chains showed more clonal expansion and lower generation probabilities than non-associated chains that were equally common. Strong co-occurrence of HLA alleles, especially DR and DQ, made assigning TCR associations to individual alleles difficult. A later genetic analysis reported fewer N-insertions in productive TCRs among donors in an Asian-associated ancestry cluster than the roughly 700-donor mean. Specific HLA alleles were associated with about 17,000 TCR beta sequences at a false discovery rate of 0.05 in a later analysis. The authors suggested that the approach could potentially be generalized to other disease states and immunological phenotypes. The presence/absence analyses assumed that sequencing depth was roughly uniform across donors, and that assumption may not be true. The earlier analysis of a few hundred of the donors excluded over 15 rarely observed V segments, including chromosome 9 orphons, because counts were too low. In a later analysis, several top co-occurrence clusters were reported to appear linked to parvovirus B19, influenza, CMV and Epstein-Barr virus. HLA typing was unavailable for some donors at each locus, so association tests used only the typed subset. A later analysis found that TCR association rates varied across HLA loci, with DRB1 alleles showing the most associated TCRs and HLA-C alleles the fewest. The sequencing pipeline was judged likely to have produced a cluster of highly shared sequence variants as a technical artifact. A further reported finding was that TCR beta sequences accurately predicted the HLA-A and HLA-B alleles for most subjects in the first cohort. According to a later analysis, most CMV-associated TCR beta chains appeared to be HLA-restricted, and the HLA associations seemed to be driven largely by CMV exposure. While some public TCRs were present in many individuals, most TCR sequences turned up only very rarely across donors. A few of the identified cytomegalovirus-associated TCR beta chains were confirmed in vitro to be specific for cytomegalovirus antigens. The classifier was reported to diagnose cytomegalovirus status with high specificity and sensitivity in both the original cohort and the validation cohort. CMV serostatus was the only immune exposure information available for the cohort.

Concerning this clone itself: Its antigen remains unidentified. Base quality data are lacking; no much larger clone is found one base away.

In total, fewer than 750 healthy bone marrow donors made up the cohort. At the time of sampling, every cohort member was nominally healthy, though immune exposures that went unrecorded were likely present. The donor tested CMV seropositive and was one of the 289 seropositive cohort members. Every donor gave a peripheral blood sample, and the peripheral blood mononuclear cells from that sample were used for TCR beta sequencing. Genomic DNA extraction from the blood cell samples was performed with the Qiagen DNeasy Blood Extraction Kit. Library preparation was by the immunoSEQ multiplex PCR assay. For the multiplex PCR, a mixture combining 60 forward primers for TCR Vbeta segments and 13 reverse primers for TCR Jbeta segments was used. Amplification of the CDR3 region of rearranged TCR beta genes was performed with a multiplex PCR assay on genomic DNA. The amplified TCR beta libraries were sequenced on the Illumina HiSeq System as 87-base-pair reads. As for the authors' bioinformatics: Across the 500 to 700 repertoires, a later analysis counted about 81 million unique TCR beta chains, 9.5 million to 13 million of which were shared by at least two donors. Raw reads were error-corrected and collapsed into unique sequences by a nearest-neighbor algorithm in which closely related sequences were merged to remove PCR and sequencing errors. To assign V, D and J gene segments, CDR3 sequences were aligned to IMGT reference sequences. Each retained sequence needed at least a six-nucleotide match to both a V gene segment and a J gene segment. A rearrangement was called productive if the CDR3 had no stop codons and remained in frame with V and J, and every other rearrangement was called non-productive. Following IMGT convention, CDR3 was defined as the stretch from the second conserved V-encoded cysteine up to the conserved J-encoded phenylalanine. Sequences without an unambiguous match to a single V gene segment were excluded from the earlier analysis of 587 of the donors. An earlier analysis of a few hundred of the donors called V segments functional above 56.7% productive rearrangements and segregating when the between-donor standard deviation exceeded 5%. A statistical classification framework was developed to diagnose cytomegalovirus status using the catalog of TCR beta chain sequences. In a later analysis, V and J genes were assigned by comparing TCR nucleotide sequences against IMGT/GENE-DB human TR gene sequences. In a later analysis, CDR3 sequences and most-parsimonious VDJ recombination scenarios were assigned using the TCRdist pipeline. In a later analysis, each TCR beta chain was defined by its CDR3 amino acid sequence together with its V-gene family, and reads lacking a unique V-gene family were excluded. A later analysis removed 592 highly shared, low-generation-probability nucleotide sequences to deal with suspected cross-contamination and a sequencing artifact. In a later analysis, a clonal expansion index was calculated for each public chain from normalized within-repertoire ranks of inferred template counts. In a later analysis, generation probabilities were computed with a VDJ recombination model fitted to out-of-frame rearrangements, and the resulting probabilities were checked against IGoR. In a later analysis, TCR-TCR, TCR-HLA and TCR-CMV co-occurrence was scored with hypergeometric tests, and a repertoire-size bias correction was applied to TCR pairs. False discovery rates were estimated in a later analysis by permuting HLA or CMV assignments 20 times. In a later analysis, co-occurring TCRs were grouped using DBSCAN, and TCRdist sequence similarity was added for clustering within HLA-allele-positive subsets. For co-occurrence clustering, repertoires with fewer than 30,000 or more than 120,000 public chains were excluded, along with five repertoires with anomalous nucleotide sharing. What TCRdb holds here is the immuneACCESS table cut down to in-frame rearrangements. Part of the clones is not present; checked against another copy, under half of the missing clones reflect an unresolved V gene, and the others are unexplained. The V and J calls and clone size were taken over from that table, and D and trimming were inferred from the DNA. For this sample the table gives around 180,000 clones, of which more than 65% were detected only once. The ten biggest clones cover around 1.2% of the sample.

Sequenced input: PBMCs. This receptor was obtained from a girl aged 2-10 years in good health and CMV-seropositive.

The bases are TGCAGTGCCCCTTTCCAGGCCCAGTACTTC. This codes for CSAPFQAQYF. Rearrangement joined TRBV20-1 to TRBJ2-5; the D gene is not confidently resolved. From its cysteine to its phenylalanine, the CDR3 spans 10 amino acids. Only CDR3 DNA remains: 30 bases, in frame from the first base. According to the germline V gene (reference sequence), CDR1 reads DFQATT and CDR2 reads SNEGSKA. V is cut by 6 bases and J by 9 bases, and the space between the germline ends is 11 bases.